This is a list of T cell receptor beta chains from one sample in a study of blood T cell repertoires in COVID-19. The table came from immunoSEQ multiplex PCR; TCRdb's copy has only in-frame clones and leaves some out. The sample shows fewer than 250,000 clones, about 83% of them seen only once. The specimen sequenced was PBMCs or T cells enriched from blood (not recorded which). The receptors here all came from a woman aged 45-59 years who had recovered from COVID-19. Each CDR3 is given with its conserved first and last residue. Fields, in order: clone size, V gene, D gene, J gene, CDR3 DNA, CDR3 protein. D genes are given only for firm matches. Not all rows give a size; the values are once, few, many and, for expanded clones, a class.

few,TRBV6-2/TRBV6-3,TRBD1,TRBJ2-5,TGTGCCAGCAGTTACCAAGGGACAGTTTTCCAAGAGACCCAGTACTTC,CASSYQGTVFQETQYF
once,TRBV7-6,.,TRBJ1-2,TGTGCCAGCAGCTCCAGGGACTATGGCTACACCTTC,CASSSRDYGYTF
.,TRBV25-1,TRBD2,TRBJ2-2,TGTGCCAGCAGTGCCTTAGCGGGCCACACCGGGGAGCTGTTTTTT,CASSALAGHTGELFF
.,TRBV12-3/TRBV12-4,.,TRBJ1-2,TGTGCCAGCAGCCCGCGGGGCTACTATGGCTACACCTTC,CASSPRGYYGYTF
.,TRBV28,TRBD1,TRBJ1-5,TGTGCCAGCAGTTTCTGGGACAGGGTGGCTCAGCCCCAGCATTTT,CASSFWDRVAQPQHF
.,TRBV18,.,TRBJ2-7,TGTGCCAGCTCCCAAGTTGGGGGACACTACGAGCAGTACTTC,CASSQVGGHYEQYF
.,TRBV5-1,TRBD1,TRBJ2-7,TGCGCCAGCAGCCTGGGGGACAGGGGCTACGAGCAGTACTTC,CASSLGDRGYEQYF
.,TRBV6-5,TRBD2,TRBJ2-5,TGTGCCAGCAGTTACTCAGGGAGCGGGAGTGGAGAGACCCAGTACTTC,CASSYSGSGSGETQYF
.,TRBV29-1,TRBD1,TRBJ1-6,TGCAGCGCCCGGGACAGGGGGGTTAATTCACCCCTCCACTTT,CSARDRGVNSPLHF
.,TRBV7-9,.,TRBJ2-1,TGTGCCAGCAGTCGGACAGACTCTAGCTCCTACAATGAGCAGTTCTTC,CASSRTDSSSYNEQFF
.,TRBV4-3,TRBD2,TRBJ2-7,TGCGCCAGCAGCGAAGTAGCGGGAGGACCCTACGAGCAGTACTTC,CASSEVAGGPYEQYF
.,TRBV19,.,TRBJ2-7,TGTGCCAGTAGTTCGTCCGGGGGCTACGAGCAGTACTTC,CASSSSGGYEQYF